This T cell receptor (beta chain) is from a study of blood T cells in healthy people across ages. Study summary: Template switching retrieved approximately one barcoded beta molecule for each two T cells.

Combining a sample-barcoded 5' primer with a J-beta primer mix, a second PCR ran for roughly 7 to 11 cycles. Researchers report that each sample yielded at least 3 million CDR3-containing paired-end reads. TCRdb reprocessed the 5' RACE reads with MiXCR, giving one entry per CDR3 protein. The sample shows hundreds of thousands of distinct CDR3 sequences, roughly 60% of them seen only once. Study-wide results and caveats: Higher diversity and more naive CD4+ cells were features of long-lived donors, compared to aged donors.

CDR3 length equals 13 residues. Germline V lookup: CDR1 SGDLS, CDR2 YYNGEE. Trimming pared 4 bases from V and 0 bases from J, leaving 8 bases between. Regarding this clonotype: Its antigen remains unknown.

This receptor was identified in a man younger than 45 in good health. What was sequenced was blood. This rearrangement joins TRBV9 to TRBJ2-7; D gene unclear. The DNA for the CDR3 is TGTGCCAGCAGCACAAGGGACTCCTACGAGCAGTACTTC. As protein: CASSTRDSYEQYF.